This is a list of T cell receptor beta chains from one sample in a study of T-cell reconstitution after alpha-beta-depleted transplantation in children. In TCRdb, the PCR reads were re-called with MiXCR into one record per CDR3 protein. Here the sample spans roughly 350,000 distinct CDR3 sequences, around 15% being singletons. Sample: PBMCs, mostly from graft donor cells, taken 360 days after TCRalphabeta/CD19-depleted stem cell transplant. These receptor sequences come from a male patient aged 2 to 9 who had a stem cell transplant for acute lymphoblastic leukemia, so the T cells may come from the graft donor. Each CDR3 is given with its conserved first and last residue. The D gene is left open where the match is weak. For some rows the clone size is stated as once, few or many, or as a class when expanded; others skip it.

clone_size | j_call | cdr3_length | v_call | d_call | cdr3_nt | cdr3_aa
many | TRBJ2-1 | 15 | TRBV7-9 | NA | TGTGCCAGCAGCTCCCCTGGGAGCTCCTACAATGAGCAGTTCTTC | CASSSPGSSYNEQFF
NA | TRBJ2-1 | 20 | TRBV29-1 | NA | TGCAGCGTTGAGGGATGGGTGGCGGGATCTCGATCCCTACTAGGAGATGAGCAGTTCTTC | CSVEGWVAGSRSLLGDEQFF
NA | TRBJ1-2 | 15 | TRBV12-3/TRBV12-4 | NA | TGTGCCAGCAGTCTCCGGGACGTAGGACTTGATGGCTACACCTTC | CASSLRDVGLDGYTF
NA | TRBJ2-7 | 13 | TRBV7-2 | NA | TGTGCCAGCAGCTTGCCCCCTACCTACGAGCAGTACTTC | CASSLPPTYEQYF
few | TRBJ2-1 | 15 | TRBV14 | NA | TGTGCCAGCAGTTACTACCAAGTGGTGTACAATGAGCAGTTCTTC | CASSYYQVVYNEQFF
many | TRBJ2-3 | 15 | TRBV29-1 | TRBD1 | TGCAGCGCTTCGGACAGGGGGCGCCTCACAGATACGCAGTATTTT | CSASDRGRLTDTQYF
few | TRBJ2-1 | 13 | TRBV12-3/TRBV12-4 | NA | TGTGCCAGCAGTTTCGACAGGTTTAATGAGCAGTTCTTC | CASSFDRFNEQFF
once | TRBJ2-7 | 15 | TRBV4-1 | NA | TGCGCCAGCAGCCAAGAGCCGGGACGGACCTACGAGCAGTACTTC | CASSQEPGRTYEQYF
few | TRBJ2-5 | 17 | TRBV4-2 | NA | TGTGCCAGCAGCCAAGATGGTCAAGGGGCGCACATAGAGACCCAGTACTTC | CASSQDGQGAHIETQYF
NA | TRBJ2-5 | 15 | TRBV6-2/TRBV6-3 | TRBD1 | TGTGCCAGCAGTTACCCCGGGACAGGGTATGAGACCCAGTACTTC | CASSYPGTGYETQYF
NA | TRBJ1-1 | 16 | TRBV6-2/TRBV6-3 | TRBD1 | TGTGCCAGCAGTTCTGGGGACAGGGGAGCGGGCACTGAAGCTTTCTTT | CASSSGDRGAGTEAFF
NA | TRBJ1-5 | 14 | TRBV2 | NA | TGTGCCAGCAGTGTCGTCCAGGGAAATCAGCCCCAGCATTTT | CASSVVQGNQPQHF